This note documents a single T cell receptor beta chain sequence. Antigen specificity is unknown. Clones were sequenced by immunoSEQ multiplex PCR, and TCRdb holds only the in-frame ones, with some missing. The repertoire includes 45,000 to 70,000 clones, around 87% of them detected once, and around 17% sits in the top ten. This sample was included in a study of T cell responses to AZD1222 COVID-19 vaccine. Study outcomes and limitations: Just a handful of people given AZD1222 tested seropositive at baseline. Repertoire samples came only from after the peak T cell response. Compared with day 0, the breadth and depth of the Spike-specific TCR repertoire rose significantly after two doses of AZD1222. Unmutated regions of variants are reportedly targeted by nearly half of spike-specific TCRs.

Trimming took 0 bases from V and 7 from J, leaving 12 bases between them. CDR1 is SGHAT, CDR2 FQNNGV, per germline. This CDR3 has 14 residues. The chain joins TRBV11-2 to TRBJ1-2; D unclear. The TCR originated in an adult in good health. Sequencing was performed on peripheral blood, taken on day 0 of AZD1222 vaccination. CDR3 in amino acids: CASSLDREGSGYTF. DNA for the CDR3: TGTGCCAGCAGCTTAGATCGCGAGGGATCTGGCTACACCTTC.